A selection of T cell receptor beta chains follows, all from one sample in a study of blood T cell repertoires in COVID-19. Sequencing used immunoSEQ multiplex PCR; TCRdb keeps in-frame clones, though not all of them. The table has roughly 140,000 clones, around 82% seen once. The sequenced material came from PBMCs or T cells enriched from blood (not recorded which). The receptor set was obtained from a man aged 50 or older in a cohort exposed to, infected with or recovered from COVID-19 (not recorded which). Both conserved end residues are part of each CDR3. The D gene is left open where the match is weak. Some rows have no size entry. The others give once, few or many, or a class for an expanded clone.

D | size | J | V | CDR3 | DNA
TRBD2 | - | TRBJ2-1 | TRBV28 | CASSLPLTSGLYNEQFF | TGTGCCAGCAGTTTGCCACTGACTAGCGGGCTCTACAATGAGCAGTTCTTC
TRBD1 | - | TRBJ1-1 | TRBV7-3 | CASSASTGGSEAFF | TGTGCCAGCAGCGCCTCGACAGGGGGGAGTGAAGCTTTCTTT
TRBD2 | - | TRBJ2-3 | TRBV5-1 | CASSHTSGSTDTQYF | TGCGCCAGCAGCCACACTAGCGGGAGCACAGATACGCAGTATTTT
- | - | TRBJ1-1 | TRBV6-5 | CASSYTGTGNTEAFF | TGTGCCAGCAGTTACACGGGCACAGGGAACACTGAAGCTTTCTTT
- | - | TRBJ2-4 | TRBV11-2 | CASSRTKNIQYF | TGTGCCAGCAGCCGGACTAAAAACATTCAGTACTTC
TRBD1 | - | TRBJ2-5 | TRBV19 | CASSNRGPSETQYF | TGTGCCAGTAGTAACAGGGGACCTAGTGAGACCCAGTACTTC
TRBD1 | - | TRBJ1-5 | TRBV29-1 | CSVGTGGNQPQHF | TGCAGCGTCGGGACAGGGGGGAATCAGCCCCAGCATTTT
- | - | TRBJ1-1 | TRBV30 | CAWSVQGVNTEAFF | TGTGCCTGGAGTGTACAGGGAGTGAACACTGAAGCTTTCTTT
TRBD2 | few | TRBJ2-3 | TRBV10-2 | CASSEASGPTDTQYF | TGCGCCAGCAGTGAAGCTAGCGGCCCCACAGATACGCAGTATTTT
TRBD1 | - | TRBJ2-7 | TRBV9 | CASSDWDSREQYF | TGTGCCAGCAGCGATTGGGACAGTCGCGAGCAGTACTTC
- | once | TRBJ2-2 | TRBV30 | CAWTGGSAGELFF | TGTGCCTGGACTGGGGGGTCAGCCGGGGAGCTGTTTTTT
- | - | TRBJ1-3 | TRBV3-1/TRBV3-2 | CASSPGGGNTIYF | TGTGCCAGCAGCCCGGGGGGAGGAAACACCATATATTTT
- | few | TRBJ2-5 | TRBV10-3 | CAISAYSQETQYF | TGTGCCATCAGTGCTTACTCCCAAGAGACCCAGTACTTC
TRBD1 | - | TRBJ2-7 | TRBV6-6 | CASSGTDPYEQYF | TGTGCCAGCAGTGGGACAGATCCCTACGAGCAGTACTTC
TRBD1 | - | TRBJ1-3 | TRBV4-1 | CASSLKIGGQVSGNTIYF | TGCGCCAGCAGCCTCAAGATCGGCGGACAGGTATCTGGAAACACCATATATTTT
TRBD1 | - | TRBJ1-4 | TRBV28 | CASSLGRQGLFF | TGTGCCAGCAGTTTAGGGAGACAGGGGCTGTTTTTT
- | - | TRBJ1-1 | TRBV28 | CASSGGGIANTEAFF | TGTGCCAGCAGTGGGGGGGGTATAGCGAACACTGAAGCTTTCTTT
- | - | TRBJ1-4 | TRBV15 | CATSRGREREKLFF | TGTGCCACCAGCAGAGGCAGGGAAAGAGAAAAACTGTTTTTT
TRBD2 | - | TRBJ2-3 | TRBV2 | CATSGGTSGSDITDTQYF | TGTGCCACCTCGGGCGGGACTAGCGGGAGTGATATCACAGATACGCAGTATTTT
- | - | TRBJ1-2 | TRBV9 | CASSVDDSSYYGYTF | TGTGCCAGCAGCGTCGACGACAGCTCATACTATGGCTACACCTTC
TRBD2 | - | TRBJ2-5 | TRBV11-2 | CASSLTPTSEGTQYF | TGTGCCAGCAGCCTAACGCCTACTAGCGAGGGGACCCAGTACTTC
- | few | TRBJ1-3 | TRBV3-1/TRBV3-2 | CASSQERGFSGNTIYF | TGTGCCAGCAGCCAAGAACGGGGGTTCTCTGGAAACACCATATATTTT
TRBD1 | few | TRBJ2-7 | TRBV4-1 | CASSLEPTGAHEQYF | TGCGCCAGCAGCCTCGAGCCGACAGGGGCCCACGAGCAGTACTTC
TRBD2 | - | TRBJ2-7 | TRBV10-3 | CATSGRAYEQYF | TGTGCCACCAGCGGGAGGGCCTACGAGCAGTACTTC
- | - | TRBJ1-3 | TRBV28 | CASLTPGNTIYF | TGTGCCAGCCTCACACCCGGAAACACCATATATTTT
- | - | TRBJ2-2 | TRBV7-6 | CASSLDRMWEMRSTGELFF | TGTGCCAGCAGCTTAGATCGGATGTGGGAGATGAGGAGCACCGGGGAGCTGTTTTTT
TRBD1 | - | TRBJ1-2 | TRBV6-1 | CASSEDRTNYGYTF | TGTGCCAGCAGTGAGGACAGGACGAACTATGGCTACACCTTC
- | - | TRBJ2-1 | TRBV27 | CASSLRGFSGVYNEQFF | TGTGCCAGCAGTTTAAGGGGCTTTAGCGGAGTCTACAATGAGCAGTTCTTC
TRBD1 | - | TRBJ2-2 | TRBV6-2/TRBV6-3 | CASSLTGGRELFF | TGTGCCAGCAGTTTAACAGGGGGACGGGAGCTGTTTTTT
TRBD1 | - | TRBJ2-1 | TRBV7-9 | CASTGAVEQFF | TGTGCTTCGACAGGGGCCGTTGAGCAGTTCTTC
- | - | TRBJ1-2 | TRBV6-5 | CASSSRRTVNYGYTF | TGTGCCAGCAGTTCAAGACGGACTGTTAACTATGGCTACACCTTC
- | - | TRBJ2-3 | TRBV7-9 | CASSNDRDMAIADTQYF | TGTGCCAGCAGCAACGACCGGGACATGGCCATCGCAGATACGCAGTATTTT
- | once | TRBJ2-3 | TRBV7-2 | CASSGTLGEYF | TGTGCCAGCAGCGGGACTCTGGGGGAGTATTTT
- | once | TRBJ1-1 | TRBV27 | CASSPGTPYVEAFF | TGTGCCAGCAGTCCGGGAACGCCTTACGTTGAAGCTTTCTTT
- | many | TRBJ1-2 | TRBV7-9 | CASSVPNLGDYGYTF | TGTGCCAGCAGCGTCCCTAATCTGGGAGACTATGGCTACACCTTC
- | - | TRBJ1-1 | TRBV19 | CASSIGAGNAEAFF | TGTGCCAGTAGTATAGGAGCGGGGAACGCTGAAGCTTTCTTT
TRBD1 | - | TRBJ1-2 | TRBV28 | CASTQQGFLAGYTF | TGTGCCAGCACGCAACAGGGGTTCCTTGCTGGCTACACCTTC
- | - | TRBJ2-7 | TRBV6-5 | CASSYSSTDPFPEQYF | TGTGCCAGCAGTTACTCGAGTACAGACCCGTTCCCCGAGCAGTACTTC
- | - | TRBJ2-7 | TRBV27 | CASSATRDEQYF | TGTGCCAGCAGCGCTACCAGGGACGAGCAGTACTTC
- | - | TRBJ1-2 | TRBV11-2 | CASSLDRGDGYTF | TGTGCCAGCAGCTTAGATCGGGGAGATGGCTACACCTTC
- | - | TRBJ2-1 | TRBV9 | CASSLREEEQFF | TGTGCCAGCAGCCTGAGGGAGGAGGAGCAGTTCTTC
- | few | TRBJ1-2 | TRBV10-3 | CAISESSGGGANYGYTF | TGTGCCATCAGTGAGTCGAGCGGCGGGGGTGCTAACTATGGCTACACCTTC
TRBD1 | - | TRBJ2-1 | TRBV6-5 | CASSRLRDREDEQFF | TGTGCCAGCAGCCGCCTCCGGGACAGGGAGGATGAGCAGTTCTTC
TRBD2 | - | TRBJ2-1 | TRBV7-3 | CASSLTGTSGSSVSSEQFF | TGTGCCAGCAGCTTAACCGGGACTAGCGGGAGTAGCGTCTCTAGTGAGCAGTTCTTC
- | - | TRBJ1-1 | TRBV18 | CASSPVRQTGPGWTEAFF | TGTGCCAGCTCACCAGTACGGCAGACGGGCCCAGGGTGGACTGAAGCTTTCTTT
- | - | TRBJ1-1 | TRBV3-1/TRBV3-2 | CASSRTGTLNTEAFF | TGTGCCAGCAGCCGCACCGGGACACTGAACACTGAAGCTTTCTTT
TRBD1 | - | TRBJ2-1 | TRBV18 | CASSPFRGRNSYNEQFF | TGTGCCAGCTCACCATTCAGGGGGCGAAACTCCTACAATGAGCAGTTCTTC
TRBD2 | - | TRBJ2-7 | TRBV7-9 | CASSPSVGGTSSHEQYF | TGTGCCAGCAGCCCCTCGGTGGGGGGGACTAGCTCCCACGAGCAGTACTTC
- | - | TRBJ2-5 | TRBV7-2 | CASSLVIGGETQYF | TGTGCCAGCAGCTTAGTTATCGGGGGTGAGACCCAGTACTTC
- | - | TRBJ2-1 | TRBV4-1 | CASSLQRAGYNEQFF | TGCGCCAGCAGCCTACAGCGGGCCGGATACAATGAGCAGTTCTTC